This T cell receptor beta chain is from a study of cytomegalovirus exposure and HLA in healthy donors. In the case of this clone: Its antigen is as yet unknown. Its ends do not fully match the called genes, so a read error is possible.

The PCR had 60 Vbeta and 13 Jbeta primers. Original processing notes: In a later analysis, the count reached 75 million to 90 million unique TCR beta chains, with about 11 million shared. Method: immunoSEQ multiplex PCR; TCRdb's copy keeps in-frame clones and lacks some. D and trimming were read from the DNA, whereas the V and J calls and clone size are those reported in that table. The table records roughly 140,000 clones, roughly 72% of them present only once. Study conclusions and caveats: Later analysis showed most CMV-associated TCR beta chains appearing HLA-restricted. The authors later linked a missense DCLRE1C variant to TCR beta V- and J-gene trimming.

CDR1 is GTSNPN, CDR2 SVGIG, per germline (reference sequence). This CDR3 region has 12 residues. The rearrangement joins TRBV30 to TRBJ1-2, with 8 nucleotides matching TRBD1. The sample consisted of PBMCs. The TCR originated in a man aged 35 to 55 in good health and CMV-seronegative. In DNA, the CDR3 is TGTGCCTGGGACAGGGGAAACTATGGCTACCCCTTC. It encodes CAWDRGNYGYPF.